The next 15 T cell receptor beta chains were all read from a single sample in a study of human T cells and chemical hapten exposure. Documented time point: healthy volunteer bleed at 2 weeks. The starting material, unfractionated whole blood, was used for total RNA extraction. TCRdb reprocessed the RACE reads via MiXCR and lists one record per CDR3 protein. Of approximately 44,000 distinct CDR3 sequences detected, about 4.1% appear once; the ten largest clones hold around 5.8%. Sequenced sample: whole blood. All receptors derive from a human donor in good health. Some clones in this sample may be carry-over from other donors' samples.

This clonotype came up a few times. The J gene is TRBJ1-2, the V gene TRBV6-6; 9 bases line up with TRBD1. The CDR3 is made up of 14 amino acids. In germline, CDR1 is MNHNY, CDR2 SVGAGI (reference sequence). V gave up 6 bases and J gave up 6 bases; unmatched junction bases: 8. CDR3: CASRHDGTGHGYTF. The CDR3 coding sequence is TGTGCCAGCAGACACGATGGGACAGGGCATGGCTACACCTTC.

This clonotype was observed at least ten times. The rearrangement joins TRBV5-1 to TRBJ2-1, with 12 bases that match TRBD2. The V segment lost 4 bases and the J segment 7 bases; nucleotides outside the gene matches: 6. Germline CDR1 SGHRS, CDR2 YFSETQ. This CDR3 comprises 15 residues. This CDR3 is CASSALAGGVNEQFF. The CDR3 bases are TGCGCCAGCAGCGCGCTAGCGGGAGGGGTAAATGAGCAGTTCTTC.

This clonotype showed up just a few times. The junction and the germline gene differ at one end; a read error may be behind it. The chain combines TRBV5-6 with TRBJ2-7; D call uncertain. The CDR3 is 13 amino acids. CDR1 is SGHDT and CDR2 is YYEEEE in the germline V gene. CDR3 residues: CACSLVNKEEQYF. CDR3 nucleotides: TGTGCCTGCAGCTTGGTGAATAAAGAGGAGCAGTACTTC.

This clonotype was counted at least ten times. The chain links TRBV27 to TRBJ1-5; a possible D gene is TRBD1 (5 bases). With 2 bases removed from V and 6 bases from J, the gap between germline ends came to 14 bases. Germline lookup yields CDR1 MNHEY and CDR2 SMNVEV (reference sequence). CDR3 size: 15 residues. The CDR3 spells CASSLEAGFGQPQHF. In DNA, the CDR3 is TGTGCCAGCAGTTTAGAAGCAGGGTTTGGTCAGCCCCAGCATTTT.

The chain couples TRBV20-1 to TRBJ1-1; D is undetermined. Deletions cut 0 bases from V and 0 bases from J, with 11 bases between. Germline CDR1 and CDR2: DFQATT and SNEGSKA (reference sequence). The CDR3 has 15 residues. This chain's CDR3 is CSAREGSLLNTEAFF. The CDR3 bases are TGCAGTGCTAGAGAGGGGTCCCTTCTGAACACTGAAGCTTTCTTT.

The chain links TRBV7-3 to TRBJ1-5, with D unclear. This CDR3 is 13 amino acids long. The V gene's germline CDR1 is SGHTA and CDR2 FQGTGA. The V gene lost 5 bases and the J gene lost 4 bases, with 9 bases spanning the gap. The CDR3 sequence: CASSEQPNQPQHF. As DNA, the CDR3 is TGTGCCAGCAGCGAACAGCCGAATCAGCCCCAGCATTTT.

This clonotype was counted at least ten times. CDR3 loop: CSATPNFYGYTF. CDR3 nucleotides: TGCAGTGCTACACCTAATTTCTATGGCTACACCTTC. The gene calls are TRBV20-1 and TRBJ1-2; D is undetermined. This CDR3 is 12 amino acids long. Trimming cost V 4 bases and J 4 bases, with 10 bases left between them. Germline assignment: CDR1 DFQATT and CDR2 SNEGSKA (reference sequence).

This clonotype has at least ten counts. V is TRBV2 and J is TRBJ2-6; D is tentatively TRBD1 or TRBD2 (5 bases each). The V end lost 5 bases, the J end lost 0 bases, and 8 bases lay between the germline ends. The germline gives CDR1 SNHLY, CDR2 FYNNEI. The length of the CDR3 is 15 residues. The CDR3 nucleotides read TGTGCCAGCAGTCGGGACCACTCTGGGGCCAACGTCCTGACTTTC. This translates into CASSRDHSGANVLTF.

The rearrangement links TRBV6-2 or TRBV6-3 to TRBJ2-1; D possibly uses TRBD1 or TRBD2 (5 bases each). In germline, CDR1 is MNHEY, CDR2 SVGEGT. Deletions cut 6 bases from V and 8 bases from J, with 23 bases between. The CDR3 runs 16 residues. The CDR3 protein is CASSPQLGVADHEQFF. The CDR3 DNA reads as TGTGCCAGCAGCCCTCAGTTGGGGGTGGCGGACCATGAGCAGTTCTTC.

This clonotype was seen ten or more times. V gene TRBV9 combines with J gene TRBJ2-5; unclear D gene. CDR3 length: 15 amino acids. Germline CDR1 and CDR2: SGDLS and YYNGEE. V lost 0 bases and J 6 bases, leaving 15 bases between the germline ends. The CDR3 protein is CASSVEARSLQTQYF. For the CDR3, the DNA is TGTGCCAGCAGCGTAGAGGCCCGCTCCTTACAGACCCAGTACTTC. Combining the CDR3 with reference TRBV9 and TRBJ2-5 gives the whole variable domain DSGVTQTPKHLITATGQRVTLRCSPRSGDLSVYWYQQSLDQGLQFLIQYYNGEERAKGNILERFSAQQFPDLHSELNLSSLELGDSALYFCASSVEARSLQTQYFGPGTRLLVL.

This clonotype was picked up a small number of times. The chain combines TRBV6-5 with TRBJ2-3; D remains ambiguous. Germline assignment: CDR1 MNHEY and CDR2 SVGAGI. V dropped 6 bases and J dropped 3 bases, with 4 bases sitting between them. The CDR3 runs 11 residues. CDR3 sequence (DNA): TGTGCCAGCAGAAAGACAGATACGCAGTATTTT. Amino acids: CASRKTDTQYF.

This clonotype was detected ten times or more. V and J are TRBV3-1 and TRBJ2-2, with unresolved D. Germline V CDR1 and CDR2: LGHDT, YNNKEL (reference sequence). V dropped 11 bases and J dropped 5 bases, with 15 bases sitting between them. This CDR3 is built from 13 residues. The DNA for the CDR3 is TGTGCCGCTTCCTCCTACGAAACCGGGGAGCTGTTTTTT. Translation gives CAASSYETGELFF. Full variable domain (rest looked up from reference TRBV3-1 and TRBJ2-2): DTAVSQTPKYLVTQMGNDKSIKCEQNLGHDTMYWYKQDSKKFLKIMFSYNNKELIINETVPNRFSPKSPDKAHLNLHINSLELGDSAVYFCAASSYETGELFFGEGSRLTVL.

This clonotype came up many times. This chain connects TRBV5-1 to TRBJ2-1; D unclear. This CDR3 is built from 14 residues. V was cut by 4 bases and J by 0 bases, with 8 bases left in between. Per germline, CDR1 SGHRS and CDR2 YFSETQ. CDR3 in DNA: TGCGCCAGCAGCCTGGTAAGCTCCTACAATGAGCAGTTCTTC. Protein product: CASSLVSSYNEQFF. Full variable domain (rest looked up from reference TRBV5-1 and TRBJ2-1): KAGVTQTPRYLIKTRGQQVTLSCSPISGHRSVSWYQQTPGQGLQFLFEYFSETQRNKGNFPGRFSGRQFSNSRSEMNVSTLELGDSALYLCASSLVSSYNEQFFGPGTRLTVL.

This clonotype was seen repeatedly, ten times or more. The V call is TRBV28, the J call TRBJ2-4; D uncertain. Deletions cut 2 bases from V and 1 base from J, with 6 bases between. The CDR3 has 14 amino acids. Germline V lookup: CDR1 MDHEN, CDR2 SYDVKM. CDR3 amino acids: CASSLIWAKNIQYF. CDR3 coding DNA: TGTGCCAGCAGTTTAATATGGGCCAAAAACATTCAGTACTTC.

This clonotype has ten or more counts. The gene calls are TRBV4-1 and TRBJ2-7; D may be TRBD1 (5 bases). V dropped 3 bases and J dropped 0 bases, with 18 bases sitting between them. The CDR3 sequence is 17 residues long. In germline, CDR1 is MGHRA, CDR2 YSYEKL. CDR3 nucleotides: TGCGCCAGCAGCCAGGGGCTGGGCGCCTTCGCCTCCTACGAGCAGTACTTC. The encoded protein is CASSQGLGAFASYEQYF.